This entry is about one TCR beta chain. TCRdb's table, derived via immunoSEQ multiplex PCR, lists solely in-frame clones and lacks some. The data hold under 95,000 clones, with about 86% observed a single time. The data were taken from a study of blood T cell repertoires in COVID-19. Sequencing was done on a sample of peripheral blood. The sequence derives from a woman of 80 years or more with acute or convalescent COVID-19.

The CDR3 region has the DNA TGTGCCAGCGGTCCCCGGGCTAACTATGGCTACACCTTC. Amino acid sequence: CASGPRANYGYTF. The J gene is TRBJ1-2, the V gene TRBV7-2, with D hard to call. V dropped 8 bases and J dropped 0 bases, with 10 bases sitting between them. The germline V gene encodes CDR1 SGHTA and CDR2 FQGNSA. The CDR3 extends over 13 amino acids. Full variable domain (missing parts from reference TRBV7-2 and TRBJ1-2): GAGVSQSPSNKVTEKGKDVELRCDPISGHTALYWYRQSLGQGLEFLIYFQGNSAPDKSGLPSDRFSAERTGGSVSTLTIQRTQQEDSAVYLCASGPRANYGYTFGSGTRLTVV.